The TCR beta chain described here comes from a study of human T cells and chemical hapten exposure. Study context: A 2 cm by 2 cm inner upper arm patch received 2% DPC for sensitization.

Broader study findings: Large CDR3 similarity clusters arose significantly more often from expanded TCRs than from controls. Positive correlation was observed between PT1 expanded TCR counts and patch test score.

TCRdb passed the RACE reads through MiXCR, listing each CDR3 protein once. In the table there are around 360,000 distinct CDR3 sequences, about 6% of which are singletons. As for this clonotype: Its specificity is unknown.

Time point indicated: patch test 2, 6 weeks after DPC sensitization. Treatment described: therapeutic diphenylcyclopropenone sensitization with weekly scalp DPC. It was from unfractionated whole blood that total RNA was extracted. The TCR was taken from a young woman with alopecia areata. Some clones in this sample may be carry-over from other donors' samples. The sample consisted of whole blood, taken in connection with sensitization to the hapten diphenylcyclopropenone (DPC).

The CDR3 here is CASSPPDRGTQPQHF. The DNA of the CDR3 is TGTGCCAGCAGCCCCCCGGACAGGGGAACTCAGCCCCAGCATTTT. V is TRBV6-2 or TRBV6-3 and J is TRBJ1-5; 9 bases map to TRBD1. Trimming at V came to 6 bases and at J to 6 bases, leaving 9 bases not matched to a gene. Germline V CDR1 and CDR2: MNHEY, SVGEGT. This CDR3 comprises 15 residues.